The following is a T cell receptor beta chain sequence with its context. The antigen remains undetermined. V was shortened by 4 bases and J by 0 bases, with 12 bases between the two germline ends. The CDR3 runs to 15 residues. In germline, CDR1 is SEHNR, CDR2 FQNEAQ (reference sequence). Amplification targeted TCR beta CDR3 regions from RNA transcripts. First-round RT-PCR targeting the TCR CDR3 was performed with the HTBI primer set. MiXCR was run by TCRdb on the multiplex PCR reads, yielding one entry per CDR3 protein. The sample has 500,000 to 600,000 distinct CDR3 sequences, 20% seen once. The data were taken from a study of T cells in Graves' hyperthyroidism and ophthalmopathy. In the study overall: Before any treatment, at initial diagnosis, peripheral blood was collected.

General study results and limits: Ophthalmopathy, which appeared later, was predicted by the model a median around 6.9 months before onset.

The diagnostic basis comprised clinical symptoms, serum thyroxine and TRAb, thyroid ultrasound and orbital computed tomography. The TCR was taken from a man in his forties with Graves' ophthalmopathy. J is TRBJ1-2 and V is TRBV7-9; no definite D call. Material: blood. The CDR3 nucleotides read TGTGCCAGCAGCTCCCAGATAGGGACTAACTATGGCTACACCTTC. Amino acid sequence: CASSSQIGTNYGYTF.